The rows below give T cell receptor beta chains drawn from one sample of a study of radiotherapy plus CTLA-4 blockade in lung cancer. Assay: immunoSEQ multiplex PCR; the TCRdb copy retains only in-frame clones and omits some. Of more than 80,000 clones listed, about 84% are singletons. The sample in question was peripheral blood, obtained from a patient treated with radiotherapy plus ipilimumab. The receptors originated from a human donor with non-small cell lung cancer that progressed on radiotherapy plus ipilimumab. Some clones in this sample may be carry-over from other donors' samples. Each CDR3 is given with its conserved first and last residue.

TRBJ1-2 TRBV5-4 CASTSGDGGSEYGYTF
TRBJ2-7 TRBV7-2 CASSFLSGGPQYEQYF
TRBJ2-7 TRBV7-6 CASSLRHGSYEQYF
TRBJ2-2 TRBV28 CASSLGGSGTGELFF
TRBJ1-4 TRBV27 CASSPYLQGSYEKLFF
TRBJ1-1 TRBV7-8 CASSHPRGPTEAFF
TRBJ2-1 TRBV2 CASSEGPAGGFYNEQFF
TRBJ2-1 TRBV6-6 CASSSGGNYNEQFF
TRBJ1-2 TRBV28 CASSLDRGYGYTF
TRBJ2-1 TRBV10-3 CAISEMGSSYNEQFF
TRBJ2-7 TRBV29-1 CSVQGGTGADEQYF
TRBJ1-1 TRBV7-2 CASSSGASMNTEAFF
TRBJ2-7 TRBV14 CASSQSSSLEQYF
TRBJ2-1 TRBV6-5 CASSRTGISYNEQFF
TRBJ2-7 TRBV5-1 CASRQGSIYEQYF
TRBJ1-5 TRBV4-1 CASSQYWGQPQHF
TRBJ1-2 TRBV4-1 CASSQGDSPYGYTF
TRBJ1-2 TRBV5-6 CASSFGGVDYGYTF
TRBJ1-4 TRBV7-2 CASSPGATNEKLFF
TRBJ2-3 TRBV6-6 CASSYSWGQGTDTQYF
TRBJ2-7 TRBV1 CTSSLWQAIYEQYF
TRBJ2-1 TRBV7-3 CASSPSRAQHNEQFF
TRBJ1-3 TRBV4-3 CASSQVHSGNTIYF
TRBJ2-7 TRBV29-1 CSGTSDDEQYF
TRBJ1-2 TRBV27 CASSLEQGELYGYTF
TRBJ2-1 TRBV9 CASSVPREVGSSYNEQFF
TRBJ1-1 TRBV4-1 CASSQIRSSNTEAFF
TRBJ1-3 TRBV5-1 CASSLEGPPSGNTIYF
TRBJ2-1 TRBV4-3 CASSREGGRNEQFF